This T cell receptor beta chain was recorded in a study of technical replicates of blood from a few donors. The germline V and J ends were trimmed by 6 bases and 1 base, with 13 bases remaining between them. CDR3 length equals 14 residues. Germline CDR1 is SGDLS and CDR2 is YYNGEE. Measured with immunoSEQ multiplex PCR; TCRdb has only the in-frame clones, and not every one. The data contain over 70,000 clones, about 94% of them seen just once; the ten biggest clones take up approximately 0.4%. The sample consisted of T cells isolated from PBMCs. The gene calls are TRBV9 and TRBJ1-1; TRBD1 is a possible D gene (5 bases). The sequence was collected from a human donor in good health. CDR3 in amino acids: CASTLRGANTEAFF. In nucleotides, the CDR3 is TGTGCCAGCACCCTACGCGGGGCGAACACTGAAGCTTTCTTT.